The subject of this entry is one T cell receptor beta chain. What it binds is not known. Germline V CDR1 and CDR2: MNHNS, SASEGT. CDR3 length equals 13 residues. Trimming shortened V by 7 bases and J by 9 bases, and 16 bases separated the two germline ends. These data belong to a study of T cell repertoires in cytomegalovirus infection. Looking at the study overall: Signatures in public TCR beta sequences pointed to both CMV infection and matching HLA type. Study results and limitations: HLA-C-restricted CMV clonotypes gave the most frequent clonotype in two of eight donors. Summed frequency of shared TCR beta families picked out CMV carriers who also had the relevant HLA.

TCRdb ran MiXCR on the reads and lists one entry per CDR3 protein. The sample holds about 900,000 distinct CDR3 sequences, roughly 31% seen once. V and J are TRBV6-1 and TRBJ2-1, with D perhaps assigned TRBD1 or TRBD2 (5 bases each). Specimen: cultured CD8+ T cells from PBMCs, collected from culture after CMV antigen stimulation. The TCR was taken from a human donor in good health (CMV status not recorded). Some clones in this sample may be carry-over from other donors' samples. In nucleotides, the CDR3 is TGTGCCAGCACCCAGGGTCCGGGGCGTGAGCAGTTCTTC. Translated: CASTQGPGREQFF.